This paragraph reports one TCR beta chain. Its specificity is not known. These data are taken from a study of beta chain features in type 1 diabetes. In germline, CDR1 is SGDLS, CDR2 YYNGEE. Trimming left V 0 bases short and J 4 bases short, with 13 bases between. CDR3 length: 15 amino acids. The study, taken as a whole, reports: Insertion counts at VDJ junctions were lower in type 1 diabetes patients, who also showed more deletions there.

Of the isolated RNA, all was reverse transcribed, and so the sequenced material was expressed TCRB transcripts. Using immunoSEQ multiplex PCR, the repertoire was profiled, and TCRdb retains in-frame clones only, with some absent. The data show 200,000 to 250,000 clones, 25% to 35% seen once. This receptor was identified in a man aged 25-45 years in good health. The sample consisted of central memory CD4+ T cells from blood. The J gene is TRBJ1-2, the V gene TRBV9; a weak D match, TRBD1 (5 bases). This CDR3 is CASSVGDSTRYGYTF. The CDR3 DNA is TGTGCCAGCAGCGTAGGTGACAGCACCCGCTATGGCTACACCTTC.